The clone carrying this T cell receptor (beta chain) occurred many times. Its antigen remains unidentified. Using 10%, 30% or 50% RNA, naive CD8 libraries were derived from about 20,000 to 1,000,000 sorted cells. As CD8+CD4-CCR7+CD45RA+ cells, naive CD8 T cells were sorted. This record comes from a study of molecular identifiers for immune sequencing clone quantification. Study conclusions and caveats: It was shown that clones above 20 RNA copies held over 97% of effector molecules, but under 1% in naive cells.

Trimming removed 1 base from V and 5 bases from J, with 11 bases in between. Germline V CDR1 and CDR2: GTSNPN, SVGIG (reference sequence). CDR3 size: 13 residues. Previously described methods and listed TCR primers were used for bulk TCR libraries. Using its own MiXCR run on the PCR reads, TCRdb lists one record per CDR3 protein. Among fewer than 350,000 distinct CDR3 sequences, about a quarter were seen once, and the ten largest hold 0.65% to 0.95%. The source material was naive CD8+ T cells from blood, with Jurkat cell RNA spiked in. The subset: FACS-sorted CD8+CD4-CCR7+CD45RA+ naive T cells. The sequence was collected from a human donor in good health. Some libraries in this study had Jurkat cell RNA spiked in. The chain joins TRBV30 to TRBJ2-5; D ambiguous. CDR3 region: CAWSEGVWETQYF. For the CDR3, the DNA is TGTGCCTGGAGTGAGGGCGTCTGGGAGACCCAGTACTTC.